This T cell receptor (beta chain) was recovered during a study of T-cell reconstitution after alpha-beta-depleted transplantation in children. Construction of the TCRbeta library involved unique molecular identifiers. MiXCR, run by TCRdb on the PCR reads, gives a single entry per CDR3 protein. The repertoire holds approximately 430,000 distinct CDR3 sequences, with around 15% as singletons. Worth noting for this clonotype: Its antigen is still unknown.

Study-level points and caveats: Reported findings indicate that, about two months after transplant, alpha-beta T cells came from several hundred expanded clones, which were derived from non-depleted graft cells. Once a year had passed after transplant, T-cell counts and diversity came mostly from newly produced T cells.

This clonotype originated in a boy younger than two who had a stem cell transplant for Wiskott-Aldrich syndrome, so the T cells may come from the graft donor. The sample here was PBMCs, mostly from graft donor cells, taken 360 days after TCRalphabeta/CD19-depleted stem cell transplant.

CDR3 sequence reads: CASSERRGWGETQYF. CDR3 sequence (DNA): TGTGCCAGCAGCGAAAGGCGGGGTTGGGGAGAGACCCAGTACTTC. This chain links TRBV14 with TRBJ2-5; possible D gene TRBD2, 6 bases. This CDR3 comprises 15 residues. CDR1 and CDR2 (germline): SGHDN, FVKESK. Trimming stripped 5 bases from V and 4 bases from J, with 17 bases between.